What follows is one TCR beta chain and its context. The table came from immunoSEQ multiplex PCR; TCRdb's copy has only in-frame clones and leaves some out. This sample has approximately 31,000 clones, with roughly 92% found just once. This entry is derived from a study of technical replicates of blood from several donors. CDR3 length: 13 amino acids. V was trimmed by 5 bases and J by 5 bases, leaving 13 bases between them. Germline CDR1 is MNHEY and CDR2 is SMNVEV (reference sequence). The source material was PBMCs. This clonotype originated in a human donor in good health. Some clones in this sample may be carry-over from other donors' samples. The chain couples TRBV27 to TRBJ2-7; tentatively, D is TRBD1 (5 bases). CDR3: CASSPRWGNEQYF. The CDR3 DNA reads as TGTGCCAGCAGTCCCCGCTGGGGCAACGAGCAGTACTTC.